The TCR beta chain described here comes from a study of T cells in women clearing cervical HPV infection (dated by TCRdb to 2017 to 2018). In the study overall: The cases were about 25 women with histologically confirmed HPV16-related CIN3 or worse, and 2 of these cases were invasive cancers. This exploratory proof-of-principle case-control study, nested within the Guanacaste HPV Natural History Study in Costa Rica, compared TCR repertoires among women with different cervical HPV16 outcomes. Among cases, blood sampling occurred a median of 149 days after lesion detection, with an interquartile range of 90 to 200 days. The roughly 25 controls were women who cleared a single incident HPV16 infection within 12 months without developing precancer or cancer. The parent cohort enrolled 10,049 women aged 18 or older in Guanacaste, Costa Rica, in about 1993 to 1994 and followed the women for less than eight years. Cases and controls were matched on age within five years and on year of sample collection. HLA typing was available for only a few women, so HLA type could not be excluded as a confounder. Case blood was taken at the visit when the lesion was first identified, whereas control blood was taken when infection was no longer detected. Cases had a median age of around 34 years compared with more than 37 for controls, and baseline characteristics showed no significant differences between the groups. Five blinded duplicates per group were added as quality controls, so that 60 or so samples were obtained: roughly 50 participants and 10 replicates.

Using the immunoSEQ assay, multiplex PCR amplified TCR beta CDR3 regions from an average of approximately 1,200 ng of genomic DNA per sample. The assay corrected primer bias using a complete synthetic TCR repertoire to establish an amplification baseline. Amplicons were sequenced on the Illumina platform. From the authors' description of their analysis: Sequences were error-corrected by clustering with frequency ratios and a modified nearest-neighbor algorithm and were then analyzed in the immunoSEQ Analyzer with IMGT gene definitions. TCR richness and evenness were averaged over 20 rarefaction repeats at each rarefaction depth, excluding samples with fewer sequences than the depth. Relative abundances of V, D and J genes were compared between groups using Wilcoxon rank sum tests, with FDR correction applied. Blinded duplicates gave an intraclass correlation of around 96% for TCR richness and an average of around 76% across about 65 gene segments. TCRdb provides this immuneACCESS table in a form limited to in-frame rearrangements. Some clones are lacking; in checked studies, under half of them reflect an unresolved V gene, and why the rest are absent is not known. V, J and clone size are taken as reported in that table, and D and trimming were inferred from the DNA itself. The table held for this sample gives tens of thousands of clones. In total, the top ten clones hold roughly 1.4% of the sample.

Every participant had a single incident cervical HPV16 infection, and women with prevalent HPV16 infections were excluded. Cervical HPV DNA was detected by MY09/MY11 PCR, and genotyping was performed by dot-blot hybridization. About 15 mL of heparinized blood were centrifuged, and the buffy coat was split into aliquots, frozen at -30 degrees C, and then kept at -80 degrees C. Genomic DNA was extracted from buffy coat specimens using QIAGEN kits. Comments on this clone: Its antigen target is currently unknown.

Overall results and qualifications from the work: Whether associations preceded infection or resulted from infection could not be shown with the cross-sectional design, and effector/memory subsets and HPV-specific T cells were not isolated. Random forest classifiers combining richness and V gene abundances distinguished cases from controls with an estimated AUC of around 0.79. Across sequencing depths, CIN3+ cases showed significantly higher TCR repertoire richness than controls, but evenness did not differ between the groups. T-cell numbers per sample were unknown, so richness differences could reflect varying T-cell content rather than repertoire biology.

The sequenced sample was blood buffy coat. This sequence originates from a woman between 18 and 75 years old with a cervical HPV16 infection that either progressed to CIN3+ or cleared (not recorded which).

CDR3 bases read: TGCGCCAGCAGCTTGTTGACAGGGACGAACACTGAA. Its protein is CASSLLTGTNTE. The CDR3 as a whole reads CASSLLTGTNTEAFF. The V and J genes are TRBV5-1 and TRBJ1-1; 7 bases in between match TRBD1. The observed sequence ends 3 residues before the CDR3 terminus, with the missing tail filled in from the germline J gene. Here V drops 1 base and J drops 1 base, and the junction holds 4 bases not matched to any gene. CDR1 and CDR2 are drawn from the germline V gene: SGHRS, YFSETQ. The cysteine opens and the phenylalanine closes a CDR3 of 15 amino acids. Only the CDR3 bases that were read are kept: 36 of them, in frame from base 1.